A selection of T cell receptor beta chains follows, all from one sample in a study of cytomegalovirus exposure and HLA in healthy donors. Generated by immunoSEQ multiplex PCR, the TCRdb table keeps only in-frame clones and is missing some. Counted here are approximately 220,000 clones, 80% to 85% occurring once; the ten biggest clones make up approximately 0.71%. Sequenced sample: PBMCs. Receptors originate from a boy aged 2 to 10 in good health and CMV-seronegative. CDR3s include the opening cysteine and the closing phenylalanine or tryptophan. The D gene is left open where the match is weak. Some rows have no size entry. The others give once, few or many, or a class for an expanded clone.

d_call	cdr3_length	clone_size	v_call	j_call	cdr3_nt	cdr3_aa
-	13	-	TRBV2	TRBJ2-7	TGTGCCAGCAGTGAAGCGCAAACTTACGAGCAGTACTTC	CASSEAQTYEQYF
TRBD2	15	-	TRBV9	TRBJ2-2	TGTGCCAGTAGCGCCTCGGGGGGGATGAGCGGGGAGCTGTTTTTT	CASSASGGMSGELFF
-	10	-	TRBV29-1	TRBJ2-5	TGCAGCGTTTATAAAGAGACCCAGTACTTC	CSVYKETQYF
-	13	-	TRBV25-1	TRBJ1-1	TGTGCCAGCAGTGATCGGGGAGCGATAGAAGCTTTCTTT	CASSDRGAIEAFF
TRBD1	16	-	TRBV6-5	TRBJ2-4	TGTGCCAGCAGTTCCGGGACAGGGTATTCCAAAAACATTCAGTACTTC	CASSSGTGYSKNIQYF
-	13	few	TRBV6-1	TRBJ1-6	TGTGCCAGCAGTGAGCTGGGAGATGCACCCCTCCACTTT	CASSELGDAPLHF
TRBD2	14	-	TRBV5-1	TRBJ2-1	TGCGCCAGCAGCTCAGCGGGAGGGGGGAATGAGCAGTTCTTC	CASSSAGGGNEQFF
TRBD2	16	-	TRBV6-1	TRBJ2-7	TGTGCCAGCAGTGAAGCTTGGCTAGCGGGGGGATACGAGCAGTACTTC	CASSEAWLAGGYEQYF
-	15	-	TRBV7-2	TRBJ1-1	TGTGCCAGCAGCTTCCATCCCGGGGGGAATTCAGAAGCTTTCTTT	CASSFHPGGNSEAFF
TRBD1	16	-	TRBV25-1	TRBJ1-1	TGTGCCAGCAGTGGGGGGCCGTCAGGGGGGAACACTGAAGCTTTCTTT	CASSGGPSGGNTEAFF
-	11	-	TRBV9	TRBJ2-1	TGTGCCAGCAGGACCGGGGGTGAGCAGTTCTTC	CASRTGGEQFF
-	9	-	TRBV20-1	TRBJ2-3	TGCAGTGTGGGGGGAGCGACGTATTTT	CSVGGATYF
-	14	-	TRBV7-9	TRBJ2-3	TGTGCCAGCAGCCGGGCAGGGGGCACAGATACGCAGTATTTT	CASSRAGGTDTQYF
TRBD1	17	-	TRBV11-2	TRBJ2-5	TGTGCCAGCAGCTTATTGGGACAGGGTCTGCGGCAAGAGACCCAGTACTTC	CASSLLGQGLRQETQYF
-	16	-	TRBV7-9	TRBJ2-7	TGTGCCAGCAGCTTAGGGGGTGGGGGGAGAGCCTACGAGCAGTACTTC	CASSLGGGGRAYEQYF
TRBD1	15	-	TRBV13	TRBJ2-7	TGTGCCAGCAGCTTAGGTGGACAGGGGGCGGGCGGGCAGTACTTC	CASSLGGQGAGGQYF
-	12	-	TRBV29-1	TRBJ1-2	TGCAGCGTTGAAGACAGGGTGCAAGGCTACACCTTC	CSVEDRVQGYTF
TRBD1	16	few	TRBV4-1	TRBJ2-1	TGCGCCAGCAGCCAAGATGCTGGACAGGGGGCAGGTGAGCAGTTCTTC	CASSQDAGQGAGEQFF
-	13	once	TRBV13	TRBJ1-1	TGTGCCAGCAGCCCTGGTCGGACAGACGAAGCTTTCTTT	CASSPGRTDEAFF
TRBD1	14	-	TRBV9	TRBJ2-1	TGTGCCAGCAGCTTTCAGGGGGCTCGGGATGAGCAGTTCTTC	CASSFQGARDEQFF
-	14	-	TRBV27	TRBJ1-5	TGTGCCAGCAGTTTAAGCTTTAGCAATCAGCCCCAGCATTTT	CASSLSFSNQPQHF
-	14	-	TRBV9	TRBJ2-7	TGTGCCAGCAGCCACTCCGGGACATCCTACGAGCAGTACTTC	CASSHSGTSYEQYF